Only a few counts were recorded for the clone carrying this T cell receptor (beta chain). This sample was taken from a study of CD8+CD57+ T cells in acquired aplastic anemia. The CDR3 runs 14 residues. Germline V CDR1 and CDR2: DFQATT, SNEGSKA (reference sequence). Trimming took 3 bases from V and 7 from J, leaving 16 bases between them. Using genomic DNA as the template, TCR beta VDJ and CDR3 profiling was carried out. MiXCR was run by TCRdb on the reads, yielding one entry per CDR3 protein. This sample has 150,000 to 200,000 distinct CDR3 sequences; around 60% occur once, and the top ten carry 45%. The chain uses TRBV20-1 and TRBJ1-5; weak D call: TRBD1 (5 bases). Sequencing was performed on sorted CD4+, CD8+, or CD8+CD57+ T cells (not recorded which) from PBMCs. The clonotype originates from a human donor in good health. The CDR3 region has the DNA TGCAGTGCTAGTCGGGGCTCAGAATCACAGCCCCAGCATTTT. This sequence encodes CSASRGSESQPQHF.